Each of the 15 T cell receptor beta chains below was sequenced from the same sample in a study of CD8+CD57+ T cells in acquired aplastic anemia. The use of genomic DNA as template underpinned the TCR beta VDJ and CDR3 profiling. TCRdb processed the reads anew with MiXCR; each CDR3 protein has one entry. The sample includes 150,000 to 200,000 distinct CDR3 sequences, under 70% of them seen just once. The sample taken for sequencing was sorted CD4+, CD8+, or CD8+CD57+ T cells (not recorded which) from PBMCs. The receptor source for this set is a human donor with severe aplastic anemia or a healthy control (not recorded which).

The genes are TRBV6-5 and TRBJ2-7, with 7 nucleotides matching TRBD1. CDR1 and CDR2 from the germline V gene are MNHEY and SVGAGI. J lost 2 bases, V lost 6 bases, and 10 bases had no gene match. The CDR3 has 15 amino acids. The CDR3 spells CASSPAGTETYEQYF. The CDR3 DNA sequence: TGTGCCAGCAGCCCGGCCGGGACAGAAACCTACGAGCAGTACTTC.

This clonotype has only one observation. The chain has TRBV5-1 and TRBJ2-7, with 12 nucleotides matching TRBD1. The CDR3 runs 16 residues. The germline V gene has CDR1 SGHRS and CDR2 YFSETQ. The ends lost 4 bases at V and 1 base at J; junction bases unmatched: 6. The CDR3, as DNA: TGCGCCAGCAGCCCGGGGACAGGGGGCGGATCCTACGAGCAGTACTTC. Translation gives CASSPGTGGGSYEQYF.

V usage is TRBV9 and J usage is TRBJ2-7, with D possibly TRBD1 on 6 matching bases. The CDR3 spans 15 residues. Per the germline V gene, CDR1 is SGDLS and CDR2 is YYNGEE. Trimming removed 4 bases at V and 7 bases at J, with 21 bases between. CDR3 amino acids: CASSLGDNSLREQYF. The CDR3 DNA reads TGTGCCAGCAGCCTCGGGGACAATTCCCTACGAGAGCAGTACTTC.

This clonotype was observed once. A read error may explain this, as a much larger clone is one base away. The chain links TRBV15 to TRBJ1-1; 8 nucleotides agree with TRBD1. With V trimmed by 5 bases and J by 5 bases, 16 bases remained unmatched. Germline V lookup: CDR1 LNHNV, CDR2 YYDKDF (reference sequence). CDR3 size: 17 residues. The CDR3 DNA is TGTGCCACCAGCGTCATCGACAGGGGCCCAGCGACGACTGAAGCTTTCTTT. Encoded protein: CATSVIDRGPATTEAFF.

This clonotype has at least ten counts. CDR3 sequence: CASSEGQGSSYEQYF. In DNA form, the CDR3 reads TGTGCCAGCAGTGAAGGGCAGGGAAGCTCCTACGAGCAGTACTTC. The J gene is TRBJ2-7, the V gene TRBV2; D is perhaps TRBD1 (5 bases). Germline CDR1 is SNHLY and CDR2 is FYNNEI. V was cut by 1 base and J by 0 bases, with 10 bases left in between. The CDR3 totals 15 residues.

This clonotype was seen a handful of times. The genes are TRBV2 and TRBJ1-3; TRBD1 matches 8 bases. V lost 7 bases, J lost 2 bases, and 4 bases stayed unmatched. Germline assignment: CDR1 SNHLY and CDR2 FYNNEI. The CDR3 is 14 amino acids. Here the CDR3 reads CASTTDRAGNTIYF. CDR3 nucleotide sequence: TGTGCCAGCACCACGGACAGGGCTGGAAACACCATATATTTT. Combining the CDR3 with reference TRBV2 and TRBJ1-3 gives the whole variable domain EPEVTQTPSHQVTQMGQEVILRCVPISNHLYFYWYRQILGQKVEFLVSFYNNEISEKSEIFDDQFSVERPDGSNFTLKIRSTKLEDSAMYFCASTTDRAGNTIYFGEGSWLTVV.

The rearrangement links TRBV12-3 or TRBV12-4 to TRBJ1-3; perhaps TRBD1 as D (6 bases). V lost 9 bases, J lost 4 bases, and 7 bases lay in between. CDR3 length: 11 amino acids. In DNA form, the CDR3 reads TGTGCCAGTGGACAGGGAAACACCATATATTTT. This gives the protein CASGQGNTIYF.

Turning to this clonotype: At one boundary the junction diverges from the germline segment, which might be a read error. This chain's CDR3 is CASSLGQGLDTEASF. DNA of the CDR3: TGTGCCAGTAGTCTCGGACAGGGACTCGACACTGAAGCTTCCTTT. The chain uses TRBV19 and TRBJ1-1, with 8 bases identical to TRBD1. The CDR3 is 15 residues long. The germline CDR1 and CDR2 sequences are LNHDA and SQIVND (reference sequence).

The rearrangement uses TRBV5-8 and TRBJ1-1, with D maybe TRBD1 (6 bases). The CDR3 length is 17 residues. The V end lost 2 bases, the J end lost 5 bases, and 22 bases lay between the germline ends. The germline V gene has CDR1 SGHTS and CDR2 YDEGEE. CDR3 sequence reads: CASSLGGSAARTTEAFF. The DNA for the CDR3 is TGTGCCAGCAGCTTAGGGGGGTCGGCAGCGAGGACTACTGAAGCTTTCTTT. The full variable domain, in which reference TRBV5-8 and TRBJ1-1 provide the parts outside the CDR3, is EAGVTQSPTHLIKTRGQQATLRCSPISGHTSVYWYQQALGLGLQFLLWYDEGEERNRGNFPPRFSGRQFPNYSSELNVNALELEDSALYLCASSLGGSAARTTEAFFGQGTRLTVV.

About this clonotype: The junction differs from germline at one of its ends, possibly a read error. CDR3 sequence: CSVEGEQYYEQYF. DNA of the CDR3: TGCAGCGTAGAAGGGGAGCAGTACTACGAGCAGTACTTC. The V and J genes are TRBV29-1 and TRBJ2-7; perhaps D is TRBD1 or TRBD2 (5 bases each). This CDR3 contains 13 residues. CDR1 and CDR2 from the germline V gene are SQVTM and ANQGSEA.

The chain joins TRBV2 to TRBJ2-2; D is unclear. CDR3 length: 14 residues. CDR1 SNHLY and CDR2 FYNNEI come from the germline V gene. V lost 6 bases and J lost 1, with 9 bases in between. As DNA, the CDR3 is TGTGCCAGCAGGGCTATAGTGAACACCGGGGAGCTGTTTTTT. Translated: CASRAIVNTGELFF.

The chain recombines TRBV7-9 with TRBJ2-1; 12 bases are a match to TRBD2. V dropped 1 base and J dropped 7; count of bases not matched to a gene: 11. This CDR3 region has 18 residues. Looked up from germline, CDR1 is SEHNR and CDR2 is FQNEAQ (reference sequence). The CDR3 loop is CASSLGAIRGTSGNEQFF. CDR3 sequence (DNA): TGTGCCAGCAGCTTAGGGGCTATACGGGGGACTAGCGGGAATGAGCAGTTCTTC.

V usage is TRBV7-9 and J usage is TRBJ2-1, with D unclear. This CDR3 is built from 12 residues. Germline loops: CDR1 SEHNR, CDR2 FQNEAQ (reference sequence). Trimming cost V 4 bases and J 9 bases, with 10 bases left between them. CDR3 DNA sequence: TGTGCCAGCAGCTCTCAGAATGCTGAGCAGTTCTTC. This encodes CASSSQNAEQFF.

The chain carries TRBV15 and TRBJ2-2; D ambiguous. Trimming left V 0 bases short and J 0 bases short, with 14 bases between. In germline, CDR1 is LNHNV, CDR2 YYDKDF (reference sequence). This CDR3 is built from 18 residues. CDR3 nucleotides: TGTGCCACCAGCAGAGATAGGCCTCAGAAAGCGAACACCGGGGAGCTGTTTTTT. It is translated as CATSRDRPQKANTGELFF.

CDR3 sequence (DNA): TGTGCCACCAGTGACGTAACCGGGACAGGGACCTACGAGCAGTACTTC. Amino acid sequence: CATSDVTGTGTYEQYF. The V and J genes are TRBV24-1 and TRBJ2-7; 9 bases match TRBD1. Unmatched junction bases numbered 8, after V lost 4 bases and J lost 2 bases. Germline lookup yields CDR1 KGHDR and CDR2 SFDVKD. The CDR3 is 16 amino acids.